The present entry profiles one T cell receptor beta chain with its context. Its target antigen remains unknown. Base quality data are lacking; no much larger clone is found one base away. This record comes from a study of blood T cells in healthy people across ages (dated by TCRdb to between 2015 and 2016). General notes on the study: Template switching captured roughly one uniquely barcoded TCR beta cDNA molecule per two T cells in model experiments. The study measured age-related changes in TCR beta repertoire diversity using deep sequencing normalized with unique cDNA molecular identifiers. Four age groups were formed from the donors: young (average roughly 15 years), middle-aged (approximately 40), aged (approximately 60) and long-lived (around 82). The study analyzed two additional independent replicas of 1 million unique cDNA reads from the same blood draw for two donors, one aged 18 to 30 and one aged 80 or older.

General study outcomes and caveats: The percentage of naive T cells measured by flow cytometry correlated strongly with observed TCR beta diversity. Compared with the aged group, the long-lived group had more naive CD4+ T cells, fewer expanded clones and increased TCR diversity, a pattern suggesting age selection. Donor CMV infection status was unknown, potentially confounding age-related changes in expanded clonotypes. Total diversity estimates from one million sequenced T cells were considered lower bounds and underestimates. Observed TCR beta diversity per million T cells fell roughly linearly with age, and a significant reduction was already apparent by age roughly 40. Bulk unsorted PBMC profiling prevented conclusive comparison of naive and antigen-experienced compartments.

There are 12 amino acids in the CDR3, from cysteine to phenylalanine inclusive. This entry keeps only the CDR3 DNA: 36 bases, framed from base 1. According to the germline V gene, CDR1 reads SQVTM and CDR2 reads ANQGSEA. A distance of 10 bases separates the germline ends of V and J, which lose 3 bases and 5 bases respectively. To prepare the library, 5' RACE was applied. TCRdb records Illumina HiSeq 2500 as the sequencer. A second PCR of about 7 to 12 cycles was run with a J-beta primer mix and a sample-barcoded 5' primer. A template-switch 5' adaptor carrying 12 random nucleotides introduced a unique molecular identifier onto each TCR beta cDNA molecule. Each sample yielded at least 2.5 million CDR3-containing paired-end reads. The Mint cDNA synthesis kit, primed by a TRBC-specific oligonucleotide, was used to synthesize first-strand cDNA from all RNA. Following uracil-DNA glycosylase treatment, a first 18-cycle PCR with universal primers M1SS and BC2_uni_R was performed on all cDNA. The paper's processing steps were these. Normalization of each sample was performed by random selection of 1 million high-quality reads, each carrying a distinct molecular identifier. Instead of being binned into consensus sequences, reads that shared molecular identifiers were thrown out. MiTCR, set to a Q25 quality threshold and the strictest error-elimination algorithm, was used for CDR3 identification, clonotype clustering and error correction. A nonparametric unseen species model with Euler transformation was used to estimate a lower bound on total TCR beta diversity. The public reads were run again by TCRdb, first through fastp at Q25 and then through MiXCR, and only productive beta chains were kept. Rows with a matching CDR3 protein are joined into one entry that keeps the most common DNA and genes. The V and J calls were not made by the authors but by TCRdb's processing. This sample lists around 800,000 distinct CDR3 sequences; 25% to 30% were detected once. The ten largest clones represent 3% of the sample.

Donors were 40 or so systemically healthy Caucasian individuals from Russia aged 6 to 90 years. Each donor gave roughly 9 milliliters of peripheral blood, drawn into EDTA-treated Vacutainer tubes. PBMCs were isolated by Ficoll-Paque density-gradient centrifugation, with at least 7 million obtained per sample. Trizol reagent was used to extract total RNA from the PBMCs, yielding at least 6 micrograms per sample. For every donor, an aliquot of PBMCs went through flow cytometry to measure the percentages of naive CD45RAhigh/CD27high T cells. A further study also used this sample, focusing on T cells of mothers and their children. The second study's authors report: Nine systemically healthy Caucasian individuals, comprising three mothers and their six children, were included as donors. cDNA synthesis used all of the extracted RNA, with around 1.4 ug of RNA in each 15 ul reaction. In the second PCR, sample barcodes and 2-4 random nucleotides were introduced via the M1S primer. More than 9 million TCR beta CDR3 reads were obtained from each mother, and several million reads were obtained from each child. Thymic selection similarly shapes TCR recombination output in related and unrelated pairs, with minor effect from inherited differences. Normalized repertoire overlap was always slightly but never significantly higher in related than unrelated mother-child pairs. With a sensitivity of around 97 clones per million clonotypes, no persistent microchimeric T cell clones were detected. The study used deep NGS to compare TCR beta repertoires of mothers and children, seeking features distinguishing related mother-child pairs from unrelated individuals. The mean age was around 42 +/- 4 years for the mothers and approximately 11 +/- 4 years for the children. Libraries were sequenced on Illumina HiSeq 2000 with 100+100 nt paired-end reads after adapter ligation with NEBNext reagents. Mother and child libraries were prepared a month apart and sequenced in separate runs to prevent cross-contamination. Between about 500,000 and 2,100,000 distinct TCR beta clonotypes were identified per donor. Naive TCR beta clonotypes were estimated from low-frequency clonotypes matched to each donor's FACS-determined naive share, without sorting.

Sequences were obtained from blood. The sequence joins TRBV29-1 to TRBJ2-5; TRBD1 is a possible D gene, resting on 5 matching bases. This sequence originates from a boy younger than 18 in good health. The CDR3 amino acid sequence is: CSVDQGSETQYF. The bases read TGCAGCGTTGACCAGGGCAGCGAGACCCAGTACTTC.